One and the same sample provided the 9 T cell receptor beta chains below, sequenced in a study of naive and memory T cell subsets. The SP2 primer and nested alpha and beta constant region primers amplified ligated cDNA in four rounds. In TCRdb, the 5' RACE reads were re-called with MiXCR into one record per CDR3 protein. The sample holds roughly 48,000 distinct CDR3 sequences, around 4.7% seen once. The library had UMIs added by 3' ligation of an oligonucleotide to TCR cDNA. These receptors were obtained from a female donor in good health.

This clonotype was recorded at least ten times. The chain has TRBV29-1 and TRBJ2-3; tentative D call: TRBD2 (7 bases). Germline CDR1 SQVTM, CDR2 ANQGSEA. V was trimmed by 7 bases and J by 2 bases, leaving 13 bases between them. The CDR3 extends over 13 amino acids. The CDR3 DNA sequence: TGCAGCGGGCGGGGGCGGTTCACAGATACGCAGTATTTT. Encoded protein: CSGRGRFTDTQYF.

This clonotype came up many times. This chain uses TRBV28 with TRBJ2-5; 12 bases are shared with TRBD2. This CDR3 has 14 amino acids. V gave up 6 bases and J gave up 10 bases; unmatched junction bases: 9. Per the germline V gene, CDR1 is MDHEN and CDR2 is SYDVKM. The CDR3 DNA reads TGTGCCAGCAGCTCCGGACTAGCGGGGCATAGCCAGTACTTC. Protein sequence: CASSSGLAGHSQYF.

Regarding this clonotype: This could be a read error, since a much larger clone is one nucleotide away. The chain has TRBV7-6 and TRBJ1-1; D is unresolved. The V end was cut by 4 bases, the J end by 0 bases, with 9 bases between. This CDR3 is built from 14 residues. The germline V gene encodes CDR1 SGHVS and CDR2 FNYEAQ. In nucleotides, the CDR3 is TGTGCCAGCAGCTCCCGAAACCTGAACACTGAAGCTTTCTTT. Its protein product is CASSSRNLNTEAFF.

This clonotype appeared many times. This chain uses TRBV29-1 with TRBJ2-7; D is uncertain. The V and J ends lost 4 bases and 2 bases respectively, with 15 bases between them. Germline V lookup: CDR1 SQVTM, CDR2 ANQGSEA. The length of the CDR3 is 14 residues. The CDR3 region is CSVVDLDSPYEQYF. The CDR3 DNA reads as TGCAGCGTTGTAGATCTTGACTCCCCCTACGAGCAGTACTTC.

This clonotype was seen repeatedly, ten times or more. This chain connects TRBV9 to TRBJ2-3, with D maybe TRBD2 (6 bases). The CDR3 length is 13 residues. Germline V gene data show CDR1 as SGDLS and CDR2 as YYNGEE. Between the trimmed V and J ends, which lost 3 bases and 6 bases, there was a span of 11 bases. CDR3 nucleotides: TGTGCCAGCAGCGCGGGACTTTTTGATACGCAGTATTTT. Amino acids: CASSAGLFDTQYF.

This clonotype was found many times. The chain recombines TRBV7-2 with TRBJ2-7, with 11 bases aligning to TRBD2. The CDR3 loop spans 16 amino acids. Trimming at V came to 4 bases and at J to 5 bases, leaving 10 bases not matched to a gene. Germline V gene sequence: CDR1 SGHTA, CDR2 FQGNSA. CDR3 coding DNA: TGTGCCAGCAGCTCCAGCATACTAGCGGGAGACAACGAGCAGTACTTC. This gives the protein CASSSSILAGDNEQYF.

This clonotype was observed at least ten times. The chain links TRBV29-1 to TRBJ2-1, with D hard to call. V lost 3 bases, J lost 7 bases, and 16 bases lay in between. This CDR3 region has 14 residues. The germline V gene has CDR1 SQVTM and CDR2 ANQGSEA. CDR3 coding DNA: TGCAGCGTTGACCCCGTCCGTACTGGTAATGAGCAGTTCTTC. This encodes CSVDPVRTGNEQFF.

This clonotype was seen many times. The chain combines TRBV5-1 with TRBJ2-5; 10 bases agree with TRBD2. The V gene end was trimmed by 0 bases and the J gene end by 2 bases; junction bases not matched to a gene: 13. The CDR3 has 19 amino acids. Germline values: CDR1 SGHRS, CDR2 YFSETQ. The CDR3 protein is CASSLVLAGLRIDQETQYF. In DNA, the CDR3 is TGCGCCAGCAGCTTGGTACTAGCGGGATTGAGAATCGATCAAGAGACCCAGTACTTC.

V and J are TRBV6-5 and TRBJ2-1, with 9 bases matching TRBD2. The CDR3 length is 15 residues. Germline-derived CDR1 and CDR2 are MNHEY and SVGAGI. V was clipped by 3 bases and J by 4 bases; unmatched bases: 4. The CDR3 spells CASSYGLAIYNEQFF. The CDR3 DNA reads as TGTGCCAGCAGTTATGGACTAGCGATTTACAATGAGCAGTTCTTC.